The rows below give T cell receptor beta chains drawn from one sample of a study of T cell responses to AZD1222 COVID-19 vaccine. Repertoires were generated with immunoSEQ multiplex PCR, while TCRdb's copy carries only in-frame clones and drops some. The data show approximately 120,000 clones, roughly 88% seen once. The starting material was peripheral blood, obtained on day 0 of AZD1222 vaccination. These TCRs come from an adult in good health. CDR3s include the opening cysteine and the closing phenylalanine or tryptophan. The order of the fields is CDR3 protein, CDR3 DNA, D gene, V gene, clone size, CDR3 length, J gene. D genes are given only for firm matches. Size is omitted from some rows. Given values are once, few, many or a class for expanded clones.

CDR3aa: CASSLGAGTGNTEAFF; CDR3nt: TGTGCCAGCTCACTTGGAGCCGGGACAGGGAACACTGAAGCTTTCTTT; d_gene: TRBD1; v_gene: TRBV18; abundance: few; len: 16; j_gene: TRBJ1-1
CDR3aa: CASSIGPSGYNEQFF; CDR3nt: TGTGCCAGTAGTATAGGTCCTAGCGGCTACAATGAGCAGTTCTTC; d_gene: TRBD2; v_gene: TRBV19; abundance: NA; len: 15; j_gene: TRBJ2-1
CDR3aa: CASSSRPGTGGVDNEQFF; CDR3nt: TGTGCCAGCAGCTCAAGACCTGGAACAGGGGGCGTCGACAATGAGCAGTTCTTC; d_gene: TRBD1; v_gene: TRBV4-2; abundance: NA; len: 18; j_gene: TRBJ2-1
CDR3aa: CASSPIGGGRNTGELFF; CDR3nt: TGTGCCAGCAGCCCTATCGGGGGCGGACGGAACACCGGGGAGCTGTTTTTT; d_gene: NA; v_gene: TRBV7-8; abundance: NA; len: 17; j_gene: TRBJ2-2
CDR3aa: CASRALDGGELFF; CDR3nt: TGTGCCAGCCGGGCTCTCGACGGCGGGGAGCTGTTTTTT; d_gene: NA; v_gene: TRBV19; abundance: NA; len: 13; j_gene: TRBJ2-2
CDR3aa: CASSHPGGTQYF; CDR3nt: TGTGCCAGCAGCCACCCCGGAGGGACGCAGTATTTT; d_gene: NA; v_gene: TRBV14; abundance: NA; len: 12; j_gene: TRBJ2-3
CDR3aa: CSAGGLASTSTDTQYF; CDR3nt: TGCAGTGCTGGTGGGCTAGCGTCAACTAGCACAGATACGCAGTATTTT; d_gene: NA; v_gene: TRBV20-1; abundance: NA; len: 16; j_gene: TRBJ2-3
CDR3aa: CASSSTGGTGYEQYF; CDR3nt: TGTGCCAGCAGCTCGACAGGGGGAACTGGCTACGAGCAGTACTTC; d_gene: TRBD1; v_gene: TRBV6-5; abundance: NA; len: 15; j_gene: TRBJ2-7
CDR3aa: CASSLWSREQYF; CDR3nt: TGTGCCAGCAGTTTATGGTCCCGGGAGCAGTACTTC; d_gene: NA; v_gene: TRBV28; abundance: few; len: 12; j_gene: TRBJ2-7
CDR3aa: CASSVATGRGDGYTF; CDR3nt: TGTGCCAGCAGCGTAGCTACTGGCAGGGGGGATGGCTACACCTTC; d_gene: TRBD1; v_gene: TRBV9; abundance: NA; len: 15; j_gene: TRBJ1-2
CDR3aa: CASSGGENTEAFF; CDR3nt: TGCGCCAGCTCGGGGGGAGAGAACACTGAAGCTTTCTTT; d_gene: NA; v_gene: TRBV10-1; abundance: NA; len: 13; j_gene: TRBJ1-1
CDR3aa: CASSRWGPEAFF; CDR3nt: TGTGCCAGCAGTAGATGGGGGCCCGAAGCTTTCTTT; d_gene: NA; v_gene: TRBV7-2; abundance: NA; len: 12; j_gene: TRBJ1-1
CDR3aa: CASSFGNTIYF; CDR3nt: TGTGCCAGCAGTTTCGGAAACACCATATATTTT; d_gene: NA; v_gene: TRBV12-3/TRBV12-4; abundance: NA; len: 11; j_gene: TRBJ1-3
CDR3aa: CASSHQRIDRGRETQYF; CDR3nt: TGTGCCAGCAGCCATCAACGGATCGACAGGGGTCGGGAGACCCAGTACTTC; d_gene: TRBD1; v_gene: TRBV3-1/TRBV3-2; abundance: NA; len: 17; j_gene: TRBJ2-5
CDR3aa: CASSFQGRDEQFF; CDR3nt: TGTGCCAGCAGTTTTCAGGGGAGGGATGAGCAGTTCTTC; d_gene: NA; v_gene: TRBV27; abundance: NA; len: 13; j_gene: TRBJ2-1
CDR3aa: CASSGSRYEQYF; CDR3nt: TGTGCCAGCAGTGGCAGCCGCTACGAGCAGTACTTC; d_gene: NA; v_gene: TRBV28; abundance: NA; len: 12; j_gene: TRBJ2-7
CDR3aa: CAWSVVPGELFF; CDR3nt: TGTGCCTGGAGTGTAGTACCCGGGGAGCTGTTTTTT; d_gene: NA; v_gene: TRBV30; abundance: once; len: 12; j_gene: TRBJ2-2
CDR3aa: CATWDRDGQPQHF; CDR3nt: TGTGCCACCTGGGACAGGGATGGTCAGCCCCAGCATTTT; d_gene: TRBD1; v_gene: TRBV10-3; abundance: NA; len: 13; j_gene: TRBJ1-5
CDR3aa: CASSGTLNSPLHF; CDR3nt: TGTGCCAGCAGCGGCACCTTGAATTCACCCCTCCACTTT; d_gene: NA; v_gene: TRBV9; abundance: NA; len: 13; j_gene: TRBJ1-6
CDR3aa: CASGPAGGNTIYF; CDR3nt: TGTGCCAGCGGGCCAGCGGGAGGAAACACCATATATTTT; d_gene: NA; v_gene: TRBV6-5; abundance: NA; len: 13; j_gene: TRBJ1-3
CDR3aa: CASSLAGPSYEQYF; CDR3nt: TGTGCCAGCAGCTTGGCGGGACCTTCCTACGAGCAGTACTTC; d_gene: NA; v_gene: TRBV5-4; abundance: NA; len: 14; j_gene: TRBJ2-7
CDR3aa: CSVGQKASYGYTF; CDR3nt: TGCAGCGTCGGACAGAAAGCCAGCTATGGCTACACCTTC; d_gene: NA; v_gene: TRBV29-1; abundance: NA; len: 13; j_gene: TRBJ1-2
CDR3aa: CASSLIPGQPQHF; CDR3nt: TGTGCCAGCAGCCTAATCCCAGGGCAACCCCAGCATTTT; d_gene: NA; v_gene: TRBV3-1/TRBV3-2; abundance: NA; len: 13; j_gene: TRBJ1-5
CDR3aa: CASRPRGRVPDTQYF; CDR3nt: TGTGCCAGCAGGCCAAGGGGGCGGGTGCCAGATACGCAGTATTTT; d_gene: TRBD1; v_gene: TRBV2; abundance: NA; len: 15; j_gene: TRBJ2-3
CDR3aa: CASRPIGLYGYTF; CDR3nt: TGTGCCAGCAGACCCATAGGCCTCTATGGCTACACCTTC; d_gene: NA; v_gene: TRBV28; abundance: NA; len: 13; j_gene: TRBJ1-2
CDR3aa: CASSNTGKGYSPLHF; CDR3nt: TGTGCCAGCAGTAATACAGGGAAAGGGTATTCACCCCTCCACTTT; d_gene: NA; v_gene: TRBV6-5; abundance: NA; len: 15; j_gene: TRBJ1-6
CDR3aa: CASSIDLGPNQPQHF; CDR3nt: TGTGCCAGTAGTATAGATCTTGGTCCAAATCAGCCCCAGCATTTT; d_gene: NA; v_gene: TRBV19; abundance: NA; len: 15; j_gene: TRBJ1-5
CDR3aa: CASSIGGRYSYEQYF; CDR3nt: TGTGCCAGTAGTATAGGTGGACGGTACTCCTACGAGCAGTACTTC; d_gene: NA; v_gene: TRBV19; abundance: NA; len: 15; j_gene: TRBJ2-7
CDR3aa: CSAAPGGPSYNEQFF; CDR3nt: TGCAGCGCTGCACCCGGGGGACCCTCCTACAATGAGCAGTTCTTC; d_gene: NA; v_gene: TRBV29-1; abundance: NA; len: 15; j_gene: TRBJ2-1
CDR3aa: CASSYARGALFNEQFF; CDR3nt: TGTGCCAGCAGTTACGCGCGGGGGGCCTTGTTCAATGAGCAGTTCTTC; d_gene: TRBD2; v_gene: TRBV6-5; abundance: NA; len: 16; j_gene: TRBJ2-1
CDR3aa: CASSEMSGETQYF; CDR3nt: TGTGCCAGCAGTGAAATGTCTGGAGAGACCCAGTACTTC; d_gene: NA; v_gene: TRBV6-1; abundance: NA; len: 13; j_gene: TRBJ2-5
CDR3aa: CASSLLPGQGYNEQFF; CDR3nt: TGTGCCAGCAGCTTACTACCGGGACAGGGGTACAATGAGCAGTTCTTC; d_gene: TRBD1; v_gene: TRBV7-2; abundance: NA; len: 16; j_gene: TRBJ2-1
CDR3aa: CASSEGWKNTGELFF; CDR3nt: TGTGCCAGCAGTGAGGGCTGGAAAAACACCGGGGAGCTGTTTTTT; d_gene: NA; v_gene: TRBV6-1; abundance: NA; len: 15; j_gene: TRBJ2-2
CDR3aa: CASSAGTSAGEQYF; CDR3nt: TGTGCCAGCTCCGCTGGGACTAGTGCGGGAGAGCAGTACTTC; d_gene: TRBD2; v_gene: TRBV18; abundance: NA; len: 14; j_gene: TRBJ2-7
CDR3aa: CASSEGSPGTSGNDRETQYF; CDR3nt: TGTGCCAGCAGTGAAGGTTCCCCCGGGACTAGCGGGAATGATCGGGAGACCCAGTACTTC; d_gene: TRBD2; v_gene: TRBV6-1; abundance: NA; len: 20; j_gene: TRBJ2-5
CDR3aa: CAWSTGRFYGYTF; CDR3nt: TGTGCCTGGAGTACCGGACGCTTCTATGGCTACACCTTC; d_gene: NA; v_gene: TRBV30; abundance: NA; len: 13; j_gene: TRBJ1-2
CDR3aa: CASRHTGRGTNSPLHF; CDR3nt: TGTGCCAGCAGACATACAGGGCGGGGAACAAATTCACCCCTCCACTTT; d_gene: NA; v_gene: TRBV28; abundance: NA; len: 16; j_gene: TRBJ1-6
CDR3aa: CASSLSPPSQGGYEQYF; CDR3nt: TGTGCCAGCAGCTTATCCCCGCCTAGCCAGGGAGGCTACGAGCAGTACTTC; d_gene: NA; v_gene: TRBV11-2; abundance: NA; len: 17; j_gene: TRBJ2-7
CDR3aa: CASSNGNQGQPQHF; CDR3nt: TGTGCCAGCAGCAACGGAAACCAAGGGCAGCCCCAGCATTTT; d_gene: NA; v_gene: TRBV21-1; abundance: NA; len: 14; j_gene: TRBJ1-5
CDR3aa: CASSPPWGGRYGYTF; CDR3nt: TGTGCCAGCAGTCCCCCCTGGGGGGGGAGGTATGGCTACACCTTC; d_gene: NA; v_gene: TRBV28; abundance: NA; len: 15; j_gene: TRBJ1-2
CDR3aa: CASSSTTSDTQYF; CDR3nt: TGTGCCAGTAGTTCTACTACTTCCGATACGCAGTATTTT; d_gene: NA; v_gene: TRBV19; abundance: NA; len: 13; j_gene: TRBJ2-3
CDR3aa: CATSDPRRPGELFF; CDR3nt: TGTGCCACCAGTGACCCCAGGCGGCCCGGGGAGCTGTTTTTT; d_gene: NA; v_gene: TRBV24-1; abundance: NA; len: 14; j_gene: TRBJ2-2
CDR3aa: CASSRDREQETQYF; CDR3nt: TGTGCCAGCAGCCGGGACAGGGAGCAAGAGACCCAGTACTTC; d_gene: TRBD1; v_gene: TRBV11-3; abundance: NA; len: 14; j_gene: TRBJ2-5
CDR3aa: CASSLTGGYEQYF; CDR3nt: TGTGCCAGCAGCTTAACAGGGGGGTACGAGCAGTACTTC; d_gene: TRBD1; v_gene: TRBV7-9; abundance: NA; len: 13; j_gene: TRBJ2-7
CDR3aa: CASSYAQTFGYEQYF; CDR3nt: TGTGCCAGCAGTTACGCCCAGACGTTCGGGTACGAGCAGTACTTC; d_gene: NA; v_gene: TRBV6-5; abundance: few; len: 15; j_gene: TRBJ2-7
CDR3aa: CASSQGWGGDQPQHF; CDR3nt: TGTGCCAGCAGCCAGGGCTGGGGGGGAGATCAGCCCCAGCATTTT; d_gene: NA; v_gene: TRBV3-1/TRBV3-2; abundance: NA; len: 15; j_gene: TRBJ1-5
CDR3aa: CASSEVVGQSSSPLHF; CDR3nt: TGTGCCAGCAGTGAAGTAGTGGGACAGTCAAGTTCACCCCTCCACTTT; d_gene: TRBD1; v_gene: TRBV2; abundance: few; len: 16; j_gene: TRBJ1-6